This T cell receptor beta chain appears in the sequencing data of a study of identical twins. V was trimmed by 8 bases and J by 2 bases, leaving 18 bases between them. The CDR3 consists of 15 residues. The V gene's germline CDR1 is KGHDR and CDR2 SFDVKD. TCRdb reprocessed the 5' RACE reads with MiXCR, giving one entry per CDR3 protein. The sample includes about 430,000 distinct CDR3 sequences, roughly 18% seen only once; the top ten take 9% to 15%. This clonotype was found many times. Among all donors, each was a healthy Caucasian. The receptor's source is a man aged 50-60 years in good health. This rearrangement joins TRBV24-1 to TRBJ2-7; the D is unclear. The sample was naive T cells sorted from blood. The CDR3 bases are TGTGCCACCAAGTATCCCGCCGAAGGAGCCTACGAGCAGTACTTC. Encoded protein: CATKYPAEGAYEQYF.